The 12 T cell receptor beta chains below all came from one sample that was sequenced in a study of human T cells and chemical hapten exposure. In TCRdb, the RACE reads were re-called with MiXCR into one record per CDR3 protein. The table includes 110,000 to 150,000 distinct CDR3 sequences, approximately 12% detected once. The time point: patch test 2, 6 weeks after DPC sensitization. The treatment here: therapeutic diphenylcyclopropenone sensitization with weekly scalp DPC. This specimen was whole blood, taken in connection with sensitization to the hapten diphenylcyclopropenone (DPC). These receptors were obtained from a woman aged 45-59 years with alopecia areata. Some clones in this sample may be carry-over from other donors' samples.

The chain employs TRBV27 and TRBJ1-1; 7 nucleotides align to TRBD1. J was trimmed by 3 bases and V by 5 bases; bases with no gene match: 6. Germline CDR1 MNHEY, CDR2 SMNVEV (reference sequence). This CDR3 has 14 residues. The chain's CDR3 is CASSPIDRDTEAFF. CDR3 in DNA: TGTGCCAGCAGTCCAATAGACAGGGACACTGAAGCTTTCTTT.

This clonotype was found a few times. The chain joins TRBV20-1 to TRBJ2-3; 9 bases are a match to TRBD2. Trimming removed 6 bases from V and 2 bases from J; junction bases left unmatched: 18. Germline values: CDR1 DFQATT, CDR2 SNEGSKA (reference sequence). The CDR3 covers 18 residues. The DNA of the CDR3 is TGCAGTGCCCCGAACGGACTAGCGCGAACTGGTCCCACAGATACGCAGTATTTT. This gives the protein CSAPNGLARTGPTDTQYF.

This clonotype was seen a few times. The V gene is TRBV11-2, the J gene TRBJ2-3, with D tentatively TRBD2 (7 bases). Germline CDR1 is SGHAT and CDR2 is FQNNGV. V was trimmed by 2 bases and J by 6 bases, leaving 15 bases between them. The CDR3 length is 15 residues. CDR3 sequence: CASSLTGGPGDTQYF. In DNA, the CDR3 is TGTGCCAGCAGCTTAACGGGGGGCCCTGGGGATACGCAGTATTTT.

The rearrangement joins TRBV20-1 to TRBJ2-5; 9 bases are a match to TRBD2. CDR3 length: 14 residues. The V gene end was trimmed by 3 bases and the J gene end by 3 bases; junction bases not matched to a gene: 5. The germline V gene encodes CDR1 DFQATT and CDR2 SNEGSKA (reference sequence). The DNA of the CDR3 is TGCAGTGCTAGTCAGCCTAGCGGGAAAGAGACCCAGTACTTC. Translating it yields CSASQPSGKETQYF.

The chain is built from TRBV25-1 and TRBJ1-1; 7 bases agree with TRBD1. With V trimmed by 7 bases and J by 3 bases, 17 bases remained unmatched. The CDR3 consists of 17 residues. Germline CDR1 and CDR2: MGHDK and SYGVNS. CDR3: CASTKILPRDRDTEAFF. The DNA of the CDR3 is TGTGCCAGCACCAAAATCCTACCCCGGGACAGAGACACTGAAGCTTTCTTT.

This chain connects TRBV4-3 to TRBJ2-1; D not resolved. V gave up 0 bases and J gave up 9 bases, with 12 bases separating them. The CDR3 contains 14 residues. Per the germline V gene, CDR1 is LGHNA and CDR2 is YSLEER. The CDR3 loop reads CASSQDPLVGEQFF. The CDR3 region has the DNA TGCGCCAGCAGCCAAGATCCCCTAGTGGGTGAGCAGTTCTTC.

The genes are TRBV6-6 and TRBJ1-4, with D perhaps TRBD1 (5 bases). Germline V gene lookup returns CDR1 MNHNY and CDR2 SVGAGI (reference sequence). The germline V and J ends were trimmed by 5 bases and 8 bases, with 15 bases remaining between them. The CDR3 totals 14 residues. As DNA, the CDR3 is TGTGCCAGCAGTCCAGGACGGGGGTGGGAAAAACTGTTTTTT. This encodes CASSPGRGWEKLFF.

This clonotype was seen only a few times. V usage is TRBV7-6 and J usage is TRBJ2-7; D may correspond to TRBD1 or TRBD2 (6 bases each). The germline V gene has CDR1 SGHVS and CDR2 FNYEAQ. The CDR3 runs 14 residues. The V end lost 3 bases, the J end lost 0 bases, and 9 bases lay between the germline ends. DNA for the CDR3: TGTGCCAGCAGCTTGGGGGGCCTCTCCTACGAGCAGTACTTC. As protein: CASSLGGLSYEQYF.

This clonotype was recorded at least ten times. The rearrangement links TRBV27 to TRBJ2-7; D is possibly TRBD2 (5 bases). This CDR3 is 15 amino acids long. Trimming cost V 3 bases and J 2 bases, with 14 bases left between them. Germline values: CDR1 MNHEY, CDR2 SMNVEV (reference sequence). In nucleotides, the CDR3 is TGTGCCAGCAGTTTCCGCGGGCGTCCCCCCTACGAGCAGTACTTC. Protein sequence: CASSFRGRPPYEQYF.

This clonotype has a count of ten or more. This chain joins TRBV5-6 and TRBJ1-2, with D possibly being TRBD1 (6 bases). The CDR3 contains 15 residues. V lost 0 bases to trimming and J lost 4 bases, with 13 bases between them. Germline V gene lookup returns CDR1 SGHDT and CDR2 YYEEEE. DNA of the CDR3: TGTGCCAGCAGCTTGGGAACAGGGTGGAGCTATGGCTACACCTTC. It encodes CASSLGTGWSYGYTF.

V is TRBV7-2 and J is TRBJ2-1; D perhaps matches TRBD2 (5 bases). Trimming took off 6 bases at V and 8 bases at J, with 20 bases between the two ends. Germline lookup yields CDR1 SGHTA and CDR2 FQGNSA. The CDR3 is made up of 15 amino acids. The CDR3 spells CASSSGVRGLHEQFF. In DNA, the CDR3 is TGTGCCAGCAGTTCCGGGGTCCGAGGGCTACATGAGCAGTTCTTC.

The V call is TRBV11-2, the J call TRBJ2-5; D gene uncertain. The germline gives CDR1 SGHAT, CDR2 FQNNGV. The CDR3 is 13 residues long. Between the trimmed V and J ends, which lost 1 base and 4 bases, there was a span of 7 bases. The CDR3 region has the DNA TGTGCCAGCAGCTTAGGTGGGCGAGAGACCCAGTACTTC. Protein: CASSLGGRETQYF.